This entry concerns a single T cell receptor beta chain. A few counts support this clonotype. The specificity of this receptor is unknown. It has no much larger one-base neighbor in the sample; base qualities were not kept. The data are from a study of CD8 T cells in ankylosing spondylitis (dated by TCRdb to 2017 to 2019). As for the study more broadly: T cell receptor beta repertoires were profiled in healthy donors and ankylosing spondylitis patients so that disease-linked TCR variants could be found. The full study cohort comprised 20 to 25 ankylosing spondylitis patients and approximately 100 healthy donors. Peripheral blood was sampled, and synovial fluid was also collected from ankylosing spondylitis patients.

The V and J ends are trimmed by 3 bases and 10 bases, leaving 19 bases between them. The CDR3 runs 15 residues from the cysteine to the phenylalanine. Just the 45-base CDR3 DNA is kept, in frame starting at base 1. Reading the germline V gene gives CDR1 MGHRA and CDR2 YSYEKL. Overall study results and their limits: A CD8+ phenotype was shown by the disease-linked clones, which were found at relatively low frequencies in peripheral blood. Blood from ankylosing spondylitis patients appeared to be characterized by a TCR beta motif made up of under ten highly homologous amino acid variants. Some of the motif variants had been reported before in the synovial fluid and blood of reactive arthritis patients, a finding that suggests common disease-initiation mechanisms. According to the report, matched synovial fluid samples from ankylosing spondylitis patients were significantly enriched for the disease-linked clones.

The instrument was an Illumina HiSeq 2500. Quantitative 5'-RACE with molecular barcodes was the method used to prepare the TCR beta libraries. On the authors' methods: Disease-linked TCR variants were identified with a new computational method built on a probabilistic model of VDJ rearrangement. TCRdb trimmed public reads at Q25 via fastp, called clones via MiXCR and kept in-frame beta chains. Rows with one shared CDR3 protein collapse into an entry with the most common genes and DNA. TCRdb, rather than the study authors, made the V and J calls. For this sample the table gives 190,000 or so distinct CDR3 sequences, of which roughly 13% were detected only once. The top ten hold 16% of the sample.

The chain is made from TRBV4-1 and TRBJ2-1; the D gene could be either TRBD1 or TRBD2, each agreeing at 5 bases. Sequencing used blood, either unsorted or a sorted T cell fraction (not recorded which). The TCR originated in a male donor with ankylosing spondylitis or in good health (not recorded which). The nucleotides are TGCGCCAGCAGCCACTTCGAACTAGGGGAAGGGGAGCAGTTCTTC. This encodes CASSHFELGEGEQFF.